This is a list of T cell receptor beta chains from one sample in a study of tumor-infiltrating lymphocytes in primary liver carcinoma. TCRdb used MiXCR to reprocess the multiplex PCR reads, holding one entry per CDR3 protein. The table records fewer than 400,000 distinct CDR3 sequences, about three fifths of them present only once. Sequencing input: peripheral blood. Receptor source: a woman in her 30s with primary liver carcinoma and hepatitis B virus infection. The CDR3 runs from the conserved cysteine through the conserved F or W. The D gene is left open where the match is weak. The listing skips clone size in some rows; elsewhere it reads once, few, many or a size class.

v_call: TRBV6-2/TRBV6-3; clone_size: few; d_call: TRBD2; j_call: TRBJ2-1; cdr3_aa: CASTPLAGAWGNNEQFF; cdr3_nt: TGTGCCAGCACCCCCTTGGCGGGAGCTTGGGGGAACAATGAGCAGTTCTTC
v_call: TRBV29-1; clone_size: -; d_call: -; j_call: TRBJ2-7; cdr3_aa: CSVVSAAAPKAGTYEQYF; cdr3_nt: TGCAGCGTTGTTAGTGCTGCGGCTCCCAAGGCGGGAACCTACGAGCAGTACTTC
v_call: TRBV7-9; clone_size: -; d_call: TRBD2; j_call: TRBJ2-7; cdr3_aa: CASSLFSGTEQYF; cdr3_nt: TGTGCCAGCAGCTTATTTAGCGGGACTGAGCAGTACTTC
v_call: TRBV30; clone_size: -; d_call: TRBD1; j_call: TRBJ1-1; cdr3_aa: CAWSDRGNTEAFF; cdr3_nt: TGTGCCTGGAGTGACAGGGGGAACACTGAAGCTTTCTTT
v_call: TRBV4-2; clone_size: -; d_call: -; j_call: TRBJ2-3; cdr3_aa: CASGSVWGLDTQYF; cdr3_nt: TGTGCCAGCGGCAGCGTATGGGGATTGGATACGCAGTATTTT
v_call: TRBV6-1; clone_size: -; d_call: -; j_call: TRBJ2-1; cdr3_aa: CASSVRRGAYNELFF; cdr3_nt: TGTGCCAGCAGTGTCAGGCGGGGTGCCTACAATGAGCTGTTCTTC
v_call: TRBV6-4; clone_size: many; d_call: -; j_call: TRBJ2-1; cdr3_aa: CASSDRIEDNEQFF; cdr3_nt: TGTGCCAGCAGTGACCGAATCGAAGACAATGAGCAGTTCTTC
v_call: TRBV5-4; clone_size: -; d_call: -; j_call: TRBJ1-1; cdr3_aa: CASSLVGQIEAFF; cdr3_nt: TGTGCCAGCAGCTTGGTTGGGCAGATTGAAGCTTTCTTT
v_call: TRBV4-2; clone_size: -; d_call: -; j_call: TRBJ2-5; cdr3_aa: CASSHAAAYQETQYF; cdr3_nt: TGTGCCAGCAGTCATGCTGCGGCGTACCAAGAGACCCAGTACTTC
v_call: TRBV28; clone_size: few; d_call: TRBD1; j_call: TRBJ2-7; cdr3_aa: CACQRWKQGARYEQYF; cdr3_nt: TGTGCCTGCCAGCGGTGGAAACAGGGGGCGAGGTACGAGCAGTACTTC
v_call: TRBV11-2; clone_size: -; d_call: -; j_call: TRBJ2-5; cdr3_aa: CTSSPRSLARRETQYF; cdr3_nt: TGTACCAGCAGCCCACGGTCTCTAGCGCGGCGAGAGACCCAATACTTC
v_call: TRBV24-1; clone_size: -; d_call: -; j_call: TRBJ2-1; cdr3_aa: CAISDPTAVGNNEQFF; cdr3_nt: TGTGCCATCAGTGACCCTACCGCGGTAGGAAACAATGAGCAGTTCTTC
v_call: TRBV6-1; clone_size: -; d_call: -; j_call: TRBJ2-7; cdr3_aa: CASRSDIGLGIYEQYF; cdr3_nt: TGTGCCAGCAGGAGTGATATTGGGTTGGGGATCTACGAGCAGTACTTC
v_call: TRBV10-3; clone_size: -; d_call: -; j_call: TRBJ2-7; cdr3_aa: CDISESGQAPYEQYF; cdr3_nt: TGTGACATTAGTGAGAGCGGGCAGGCCCCCTACGAGCAGTACTTC
v_call: TRBV12-3/TRBV12-4; clone_size: -; d_call: -; j_call: TRBJ2-7; cdr3_aa: CASNFRGTWDEQYF; cdr3_nt: TGTGCCAGCAATTTCCGCGGGACATGGGATGAGCAGTACTTC
v_call: TRBV28; clone_size: -; d_call: -; j_call: TRBJ1-5; cdr3_aa: CASSVIAQSQHF; cdr3_nt: TGTGCCAGCAGCGTAATCGCTCAGTCCCAGCATTTT
v_call: TRBV11-1; clone_size: once; d_call: -; j_call: TRBJ2-7; cdr3_aa: CASSFGKGLDEQCF; cdr3_nt: TGTGCCAGCAGCTTCGGAAAGGGGCTGGACGAGCAGTGCTTC
v_call: TRBV6-2/TRBV6-3; clone_size: few; d_call: -; j_call: TRBJ1-2; cdr3_aa: CASERGTTNYGYTF; cdr3_nt: TGTGCCAGCGAGCGGGGGACTACTAACTATGGCTACACCTTC
v_call: TRBV11-2; clone_size: many; d_call: -; j_call: TRBJ1-2; cdr3_aa: CASSRSQGNYEGYTF; cdr3_nt: TGTGCCAGCAGCCGAAGTCAGGGGAATTACGAAGGCTACACCTTC
v_call: TRBV5-5; clone_size: -; d_call: -; j_call: TRBJ2-5; cdr3_aa: CASSLEWGETKYF; cdr3_nt: TGTGCCAGCAGCTTGGAGTGGGGAGAGACCAAGTACTTC
v_call: TRBV28; clone_size: few; d_call: TRBD2; j_call: TRBJ2-1; cdr3_aa: CASSLGDSLGGEQFF; cdr3_nt: TGTGCCAGCAGTTTAGGGGACTCCCTCGGGGGGGAGCAGTTCTTC
v_call: TRBV5-6; clone_size: -; d_call: TRBD1; j_call: TRBJ2-1; cdr3_aa: CASSPGTGYDEQFF; cdr3_nt: TGTGCCAGCAGTCCCGGGACAGGGTACGATGAGCAGTTCTTC
v_call: TRBV12-3/TRBV12-4; clone_size: -; d_call: -; j_call: TRBJ1-1; cdr3_aa: CVSSLREDTEAFF; cdr3_nt: TGTGTCAGCAGCTTAAGGGAGGACACCGAAGCTTTCTTT
v_call: TRBV4-3; clone_size: many; d_call: -; j_call: TRBJ2-2; cdr3_aa: CASSQEGFLGELFF; cdr3_nt: TGCGCCAGCAGCCAAGAAGGTTTCCTCGGGGAGCTGTTTTTT
v_call: TRBV4-3; clone_size: many; d_call: -; j_call: TRBJ2-2; cdr3_aa: CASSPQRGFGELFF; cdr3_nt: TGCGCCAGCAGCCCCCAAAGGGGCTTCGGGGAGCTGTTTTTT
v_call: TRBV30; clone_size: -; d_call: -; j_call: TRBJ2-1; cdr3_aa: CAWSVGSGSYNEQFF; cdr3_nt: TGTGCCTGGAGTGTAGGGAGTGGCTCCTACAATGAGCAGTTCTTC
v_call: TRBV25-1; clone_size: -; d_call: TRBD1; j_call: TRBJ1-1; cdr3_aa: CARSGDRRHTEAFF; cdr3_nt: TGTGCCAGAAGTGGGGACAGGAGGCACACTGAAGCTTTCTTT
v_call: TRBV29-1; clone_size: once; d_call: -; j_call: TRBJ2-5; cdr3_aa: CSGGGKASQETQYF; cdr3_nt: TGCAGCGGTGGGGGAAAGGCCTCACAAGAGACCCAGTACTTC
v_call: TRBV5-6; clone_size: few; d_call: -; j_call: TRBJ2-7; cdr3_aa: CASSSDWSWQYF; cdr3_nt: TGTGCCAGCAGTTCCGACTGGAGTTGGCAGTACTTC
v_call: TRBV4-2; clone_size: -; d_call: -; j_call: TRBJ2-3; cdr3_aa: CASSQDQAAQRADTQYF; cdr3_nt: TGTGCCAGCAGCCAAGATCAGGCGGCCCAGAGGGCAGATACGCAGTATTTT
v_call: TRBV7-9; clone_size: -; d_call: -; j_call: TRBJ1-4; cdr3_aa: CASSLGVERLFF; cdr3_nt: TGTGCCAGCAGCTTAGGGGTTGAAAGACTGTTTTTT
v_call: TRBV6-2/TRBV6-3; clone_size: -; d_call: TRBD1; j_call: TRBJ2-7; cdr3_aa: CAIRTYRGSYEQYF; cdr3_nt: TGTGCCATCAGGACATACAGGGGCTCCTACGAGCAGTACTTC
v_call: TRBV28; clone_size: -; d_call: TRBD1; j_call: TRBJ2-5; cdr3_aa: CASSLRGTGGTQYF; cdr3_nt: TGTGCCAGCAGCCTGAGGGGGACAGGCGGGACCCAGTACTTC
v_call: TRBV14; clone_size: -; d_call: -; j_call: TRBJ1-1; cdr3_aa: CASSRPGVNTEAFF; cdr3_nt: TGTGCCAGCAGCCGGCCGGGGGTGAACACTGAAGCTTTCTTT
v_call: TRBV6-1; clone_size: once; d_call: TRBD1; j_call: TRBJ2-4; cdr3_aa: CASIQGGLNIQYF; cdr3_nt: TGTGCCAGCATACAGGGGGGACTCAACATTCAGTACTTC
v_call: TRBV7-9; clone_size: -; d_call: -; j_call: TRBJ1-4; cdr3_aa: CASSPPADTNEKLFF; cdr3_nt: TGTGCCAGCAGCCCCCCCGCTGATACTAATGAAAAACTGTTTTTT
v_call: TRBV4-2; clone_size: -; d_call: -; j_call: TRBJ2-3; cdr3_aa: CASNPKRATSTDTQYF; cdr3_nt: TGTGCCAGCAACCCTAAGCGGGCGACTAGCACAGATACGCAGTATTTT
v_call: TRBV28; clone_size: -; d_call: -; j_call: TRBJ1-3; cdr3_aa: CANSPPGRRGNTINF; cdr3_nt: TGTGCCAACAGCCCACCAGGGAGGAGGGGAAACACCATAAATTTT
v_call: TRBV5-4; clone_size: -; d_call: TRBD2; j_call: TRBJ2-5; cdr3_aa: CASSLSLAGVETQYF; cdr3_nt: TGTGCCAGCAGCTTGTCACTAGCGGGAGTGGAGACCCAGTACTTC
v_call: TRBV2; clone_size: -; d_call: -; j_call: TRBJ1-1; cdr3_aa: CASSGLFSNTEAFF; cdr3_nt: TGTGCCAGCAGTGGACTCTTCTCGAACACTGAAGCTTTCTTT
v_call: TRBV6-1; clone_size: -; d_call: -; j_call: TRBJ1-5; cdr3_aa: CASNGFVRGGNQPQHF; cdr3_nt: TGTGCCAGCAATGGATTCGTCAGGGGAGGAAATCAGCCCCAGCATTTT
v_call: TRBV4-1; clone_size: many; d_call: -; j_call: TRBJ2-2; cdr3_aa: CASSQVHGELFF; cdr3_nt: TGCGCCAGCAGCCAAGTTCACGGGGAGCTGTTTTTT
v_call: TRBV20-1; clone_size: many; d_call: -; j_call: TRBJ2-3; cdr3_aa: CSARDPSVETDTQYF; cdr3_nt: TGCAGTGCTAGAGATCCTAGCGTAGAGACAGATACGCAGTATTTT
v_call: TRBV11-2; clone_size: -; d_call: -; j_call: TRBJ2-3; cdr3_aa: CASILNRQGDTQYF; cdr3_nt: TGTGCCAGCATCTTAAATCGACAAGGGGATACGCAGTATTTT
v_call: TRBV11-2; clone_size: many; d_call: -; j_call: TRBJ2-1; cdr3_aa: CASSLEFRRDEQFF; cdr3_nt: TGTGCCAGCAGCTTAGAATTCCGGCGGGATGAGCAGTTCTTC
v_call: TRBV4-1; clone_size: -; d_call: TRBD2; j_call: TRBJ2-2; cdr3_aa: CASSQPSKVAGEGNTGELFF; cdr3_nt: TGCGCCAGCAGCCAACCCTCAAAGGTAGCGGGAGAGGGGAACACCGGGGAGCTGTTTTTT